This passage covers 8 T cell receptor beta chains from one sample sequenced in a study of blood T cell repertoires in COVID-19. The protocol was immunoSEQ multiplex PCR, while the TCRdb copy is restricted to in-frame clones and leaves out a portion. The sample records about 210,000 clones, 88% being singletons. The sample comprised peripheral blood. The receptor set was obtained from a man aged 18-30 years with active or convalescent COVID-19.

V is TRBV5-4 and J is TRBJ2-6, with D hard to call. V lost 2 bases and J 3 bases, leaving 21 bases between the germline ends. The CDR3 totals 19 residues. Germline lookup yields CDR1 SGHNT and CDR2 YYREEE (reference sequence). CDR3 protein: CASSFRLTIQSSGANVLTF. CDR3 in DNA: TGTGCCAGCAGCTTCCGACTCACAATACAATCTAGTGGGGCCAACGTCCTGACTTTC.

This chain uses TRBV27 with TRBJ1-2; 9 bases map to TRBD1. This CDR3 spans 15 amino acids. Per germline, CDR1 MNHEY and CDR2 SMNVEV (reference sequence). The junction had 7 bases not matched to a gene; V was cut back by 2 bases and J by 6 bases. CDR3 protein: CASSLGTGFIDGYTF. CDR3 coding DNA: TGTGCCAGCAGTTTAGGGACAGGGTTTATCGATGGCTACACCTTC.

The chain links TRBV7-8 to TRBJ2-7; 8 bases match TRBD2. Germline V CDR1 and CDR2: SGHVS, FQNEAQ. CDR3 length equals 15 residues. The trim removed 5 bases at V and 2 bases at J, leaving 8 bases unmatched. The CDR3 DNA sequence: TGTGCCAGCAGCGCAGCGGGAGAAGGCCCCTACGAGCAGTACTTC. This sequence encodes CASSAAGEGPYEQYF.

This clone is a singleton in its sample. The chain recombines TRBV3-1 (or the pseudogene TRBV3-2) with TRBJ2-5; 7 bases agree with TRBD2. The CDR3 is 18 residues long. Looked up from germline, CDR1 is LGHDT and CDR2 is YNNKEL (reference sequence). Trimming took 0 bases from V and 4 from J; bases not matched to a gene: 14. The DNA of the CDR3 is TGTGCCAGCAGCCAAGAAATCGGGTTGCGCGGGGAGGGAGAGACCCAGTACTTC. Protein product: CASSQEIGLRGEGETQYF.

CDR3 protein: CASTSGAYNEQFF. For the CDR3, the DNA is TGTGCCAGCACGTCCGGGGCCTACAATGAGCAGTTCTTC. This chain connects TRBV27 to TRBJ2-1, with D possibly TRBD2 on 5 matching bases. The germline gives CDR1 MNHEY, CDR2 SMNVEV (reference sequence). The length of the CDR3 is 13 residues. V was clipped by 7 bases and J by 2 bases, with 9 bases between them.

A few counts support this clone. This rearrangement joins TRBV23-1 to TRBJ2-7; D gene ambiguous. Being an ORF, TRBV23-1 has a function that is uncertain. This CDR3 has 14 residues. V was cut by 4 bases and J by 2 bases, with 12 bases left in between. Here the CDR3 reads CASSPYKYAYEQYF. The CDR3 DNA sequence: TGCGCCAGCAGTCCTTACAAGTATGCCTACGAGCAGTACTTC.

The CDR3 DNA follows: TGTGCCAGCAGTGTCGACCTAGCGGGAGGGGCAGATACGCAGTATTTT. Translation gives CASSVDLAGGADTQYF. The chain carries TRBV27 and TRBJ2-3; 12 bases map to TRBD2. V dropped 5 bases and J dropped 4; count of bases not matched to a gene: 7. The CDR3 is made up of 16 amino acids. Germline CDR1 MNHEY, CDR2 SMNVEV (reference sequence).

This chain joins TRBV7-2 and TRBJ2-1; tentatively, D is TRBD1 (6 bases). V was shortened by 0 bases and J by 2 bases, with 8 bases between the two germline ends. The germline CDR1 and CDR2 sequences are SGHTA and FQGNSA. The CDR3 has 15 residues. The CDR3 protein is CASSLAWGPYNEQFF. DNA for the CDR3: TGTGCCAGCAGCTTAGCGTGGGGGCCCTACAATGAGCAGTTCTTC.